This T cell receptor (beta chain) appears in the sequencing data of a study of blood T cell repertoires in COVID-19. Overall study: The United States, Italy and Spain provided the acute and convalescent COVID-19 samples.

Germline CDR1 reads SNHLY; CDR2 reads FYNNEI. The CDR3 extends over 17 amino acids. V shed 7 bases and J 4 bases; nucleotides not matched to a gene: 17. The repertoire was sequenced with immunoSEQ multiplex PCR; TCRdb's copy has only in-frame clones and lacks some. This sample has 140,000 to 150,000 clones, with approximately 90% found just once. This chain links TRBV2 with TRBJ1-2; TRBD1 matches 8 bases. Sequencing was carried out using peripheral blood. The receptor was derived from a woman between 50 and 59 years old with active or convalescent COVID-19. In nucleotides, the CDR3 is TGTGCCAGCAACCTATGGCAGGGGGCTGATCTTGGCTATGGCTACACCTTC. Its protein product is CASNLWQGADLGYGYTF.